This entry concerns a single TCR beta chain. The antigen is unknown. The source of the sample is a study of chemoradiotherapy in HPV16-positive cancers. Study at large: Candidate HPV-specific clones and shared TCR motifs came from a couple of HPV16-positive patients. General study results and limits: Candidate HPV-specific clones and E7-related TCR motifs grew in tumor during treatment. Only a couple of HPV16-positive patients supplied the functional HPV-specificity definition. HPV-responsive T-cell expansion during chemoradiotherapy was linked to improved recurrence-free survival in HPV16-positive patients.

Using immunoSEQ multiplex PCR, the repertoire was profiled, and TCRdb retains in-frame clones only, with some absent. The profile shows around 40,000 clones, roughly 77% of them singletons. V was clipped by 5 bases and J by 5 bases, with 9 bases between them. Per germline, CDR1 SNHLY and CDR2 FYNNEI. The CDR3 consists of 12 residues. The sequencing used blood, collected from a patient who underwent chemoradiotherapy. The sequence was collected from a human donor with HPV-associated anogenital cancer. This chain connects TRBV2 to TRBJ1-2; a possible D gene is TRBD1 (6 bases). CDR3 loop: CASSPTGYGYTF. CDR3 nucleotide sequence: TGTGCCAGCAGTCCTACAGGGTATGGCTACACCTTC.